These 5 T cell receptor beta chains originate from one sample sequenced in a study of CD4 T cells in relation to SARS-CoV-2 and coronaviruses. Sequencing was performed with immunoSEQ multiplex PCR; in TCRdb, only in-frame clones are kept and a portion is missing. The data hold about 37,000 clones, with 80% to 90% observed a single time. The sample comprised memory CD4+ T cells from PBMCs. The receptors derive from an adult with COVID-19.

The rearrangement joins TRBV10-3 to TRBJ1-4; 7 positions agree with TRBD1. Germline loops: CDR1 ENHRY, CDR2 SYGVKD. This CDR3 has 13 amino acids. V lost 8 bases to trimming and J lost 3 bases; unmatched junction nucleotides: 3. The CDR3 sequence is CAIAGTANEKLFF. CDR3 nucleotides: TGTGCCATCGCCGGGACAGCTAATGAAAAACTGTTTTTT.

CDR3 residues: CASSLQPGETQYF. The CDR3 nucleotides read TGTGCCAGCAGCCTCCAACCGGGAGAGACCCAGTACTTC. The chain uses TRBV7-3 and TRBJ2-5, with D unresolved. Looked up from germline, CDR1 is SGHTA and CDR2 is FQGTGA. Trimming pared 5 bases from V and 4 bases from J, leaving 11 bases between. The CDR3 has 13 residues. The whole variable domain, filled in from reference TRBV7-3 and TRBJ2-5, reads GAGVSQTPSNKVTEKGKYVELRCDPISGHTALYWYRQSLGQGPEFLIYFQGTGAADDSGLPNDRFFAVRPEGSVSTLKIQRTERGDSAVYLCASSLQPGETQYFGPGTRLLVL.

The V gene is TRBV6-5, the J gene TRBJ2-7; 9 positions agree with TRBD1. Losses at the gene ends were 6 bases for V and 0 bases for J; bases not matched to a gene: 6. In germline, CDR1 is MNHEY, CDR2 SVGAGI. This CDR3 region has 15 residues. In nucleotides, the CDR3 is TGTGCCAGCAGAGCGGGACAGGGTTTCTCCTACGAGCAGTACTTC. Translated, it gives CASRAGQGFSYEQYF.

This chain connects TRBV7-3 to TRBJ2-3, with D unresolved. V lost 5 bases to trimming and J lost 1 base, with 13 bases between them. The germline V gene has CDR1 SGHTA and CDR2 FQGTGA. The length of the CDR3 is 15 residues. The CDR3 bases are TGTGCCAGCAGCCCATCGATCGTGGGCACAGATACGCAGTATTTT. Encoded protein: CASSPSIVGTDTQYF.

The rearrangement uses TRBV5-1 and TRBJ2-5, with TRBD1 matching 7 bases. Germline assignment: CDR1 SGHRS and CDR2 YFSETQ. This CDR3 has 16 residues. V lost 1 base to trimming and J lost 2 bases; unmatched junction nucleotides: 8. CDR3 bases: TGCGCCAGCAGCTTGAGTGGGCAGGGGGAGCAAGAGACCCAGTACTTC. Translation gives CASSLSGQGEQETQYF.